Presented here are 20 T cell receptor beta chains from one specimen sequenced in a study of blood T cell repertoires in COVID-19 (dated by TCRdb to the early 2020s). Receptor libraries were prepared by the immunoSEQ multiplex PCR assay. TCRdb provides this immuneACCESS table in a form limited to in-frame rearrangements. Some clones are lacking; in checked studies, under half of them reflect an unresolved V gene, and why the rest are absent is not known. A total of 93,000 or so clones appear in this sample, around nine tenths of them only once. About 15% of the sample goes to the ten largest clones. Material for sequencing was peripheral blood. The receptors were gathered from a woman of 80 years or more in a cohort sampled during active COVID-19.

The V call is TRBV7-9, the J call TRBJ1-3, with 7 positions matching TRBD1. This CDR3 region has 14 residues. Unmatched junction bases numbered 3, after V lost 5 bases and J lost 2 bases. Germline CDR1 SEHNR, CDR2 FQNEAQ (reference sequence). CDR3 in DNA: TGTGCCAGCAGCGAGGGGACAGCTGGAAACACCATATATTTT. This encodes CASSEGTAGNTIYF.

The rearrangement joins TRBV21-1 to TRBJ1-3; the D call TRBD1 from the table was never checked on the DNA. TRBV21-1 is deemed a pseudogene. The CDR3 contains 18 residues. The chain's CDR3 is CASRVGPPNRESGNTIYF. Written as DNA, the CDR3 is TGTGCCAGCAGGGTAGGCCCTCCAAACAGGGAGTCAGGAAACACCATATATTTT.

The chain carries TRBV5-6 and TRBJ1-5; D gene unclear. The CDR3 length is 13 residues. V was shortened by 4 bases and J by 9 bases, with 14 bases between the two germline ends. CDR1 and CDR2 from the germline V gene are SGHDT and YYEEEE. Written as DNA, the CDR3 is TGTGCCAGCAGCGACGGGCCAGGAGGGCCCCAGCATTTT. This codes for CASSDGPGGPQHF. The variable domain in full, with the rest retrieved from reference TRBV5-6 and TRBJ1-5, is DAGVTQSPTHLIKTRGQQVTLRCSPKSGHDTVSWYQQALGQGPQFIFQYYEEEERQRGNFPDRFSGHQFPNYSSELNVNALLLGDSALYLCASSDGPGGPQHFGDGTRLSIL.

V is TRBV6-6 and J is TRBJ2-7, with 10 bases lining up with TRBD1. The CDR3 runs 15 residues. Germline trimming cut 5 bases from V and 4 bases from J; bases unmatched to any gene: 8. Germline V CDR1 and CDR2: MNHNY, SVGAGI (reference sequence). The CDR3: CASSKDRDRGYEQYF. The CDR3, as DNA: TGTGCCAGCAGTAAAGACCGGGACAGGGGTTACGAGCAGTACTTC.

The CDR3 reads CASSPSGPGVAEKLFF. For the CDR3, the DNA is TGTGCCAGCAGCCCGTCCGGGCCAGGGGTTGCTGAAAAACTGTTTTTT. The J gene is TRBJ1-4, the V gene TRBV3-1 (or the pseudogene TRBV3-2); tentatively, D is TRBD1 (6 bases). The CDR3 is made up of 16 amino acids. Germline CDR1 reads LGHDT; CDR2 reads YNNKEL (reference sequence). V was clipped by 4 bases and J by 7 bases, with 19 bases between them.

The J gene is TRBJ2-1, the V gene TRBV6-5, with D maybe TRBD2 (6 bases). The CDR3 runs 12 residues. Germline V CDR1 and CDR2: MNHEY, SVGAGI. Trimming removed 8 bases at V and 9 bases at J, with 14 bases between. This CDR3 reads CASQGGVGEQFF. The CDR3 DNA reads as TGTGCCAGCCAAGGAGGGGTGGGTGAGCAGTTCTTC.

CDR3 DNA sequence: TGTGCCAGCAGTTACAACGGCGGGAAAAGGGATACGCAGTATTTT. Amino acid sequence: CASSYNGGKRDTQYF. The chain is built from TRBV6-5 and TRBJ2-3, with a tentative D call TRBD2 (6 bases). The CDR3 covers 15 residues. The germline V gene encodes CDR1 MNHEY and CDR2 SVGAGI. Trimming removed 2 bases at V and 6 bases at J, with 15 bases between.

CDR3 in DNA: TGTGCCAGCACCGACGGGGTGGGCACCTACAATGAGCAGTTCTTC. It encodes CASTDGVGTYNEQFF. This chain uses TRBV19 with TRBJ2-1, with D possibly matching TRBD2 (5 bases). The CDR3 spans 15 residues. Trimming took 9 bases from V and 2 from J, leaving 17 bases between them. Germline loops: CDR1 LNHDA, CDR2 SQIVND (reference sequence).

The chain joins TRBV28 to TRBJ2-1; 10 positions agree with TRBD2. After removal of 3 bases from V and 9 bases from J, the junction contained 8 bases not matched to a gene. This CDR3 is built from 15 residues. Looked up from germline, CDR1 is MDHEN and CDR2 is SYDVKM. The CDR3 here is CASSFRYLAGAEQFF. DNA for the CDR3: TGTGCCAGCAGTTTCAGGTATCTAGCGGGAGCTGAGCAGTTCTTC.

V gene TRBV7-9 combines with J gene TRBJ1-5, with a weak D call TRBD1 (5 bases). The CDR3 is 14 residues long. Trimming cost V 8 bases and J 0 bases, with 11 bases left between them. Per germline, CDR1 SEHNR and CDR2 FQNEAQ (reference sequence). The CDR3 sequence: CASSRAVSNQPQHF. The CDR3 bases are TGTGCCAGCTCCAGGGCAGTTAGCAATCAGCCCCAGCATTTT.

The chain employs TRBV5-1 and TRBJ2-7; D gene uncertain. The germline CDR1 and CDR2 sequences are SGHRS and YFSETQ. This CDR3 has 12 residues. Trimming cost V 2 bases and J 3 bases, with 6 bases left between them. CDR3 DNA sequence: TGCGCCAGCAGCTTAACAAACTACGAGCAGTACTTC. It is translated as CASSLTNYEQYF.

Written as DNA, the CDR3 is TGTGCCAGCTCACCACAAGGGGGTGACAATCAGCCCCAGCATTTT. Protein product: CASSPQGGDNQPQHF. V gene TRBV18 combines with J gene TRBJ1-5; tentatively, D is TRBD1 (6 bases). Germline CDR1 KGHSH, CDR2 LQKENI. This CDR3 region has 15 residues. Between the trimmed V and J ends, which lost 1 base and 3 bases, there was a span of 10 bases.

The chain joins TRBV18 to TRBJ2-1; 7 nucleotides align to TRBD2. The ends lost 5 bases at V and 9 bases at J; junction bases unmatched: 7. From germline, CDR1 is KGHSH and CDR2 LQKENI. The CDR3 runs 13 residues. CDR3 region: CASSSSWGGEQFF. The CDR3 DNA reads as TGTGCCAGCTCATCCTCGTGGGGGGGTGAGCAGTTCTTC. Together with reference TRBV18 and TRBJ2-1, the CDR3 gives the full variable domain: NAGVMQNPRHLVRRRGQEARLRCSPMKGHSHVYWYRQLPEEGLKFMVYLQKENIIDESGMPKERFSAEFPKEGPSILRIQQVVRGDSAAYFCASSSSWGGEQFFGPGTRLTVL.

V gene TRBV7-2 combines with J gene TRBJ2-1; D gene unclear. CDR3 length equals 13 residues. CDR1 and CDR2 (germline): SGHTA, FQGNSA. Trimming removed 7 bases from V and 10 bases from J, with 17 bases in between. Written as DNA, the CDR3 is TGTGCCAGCACCCTAGACGGGTTCGGGGAGCAGTTCTTC. It is translated as CASTLDGFGEQFF.

The chain couples TRBV25-1 to TRBJ1-5; 7 nucleotides align to TRBD1. V lost 3 bases and J lost 4; bases outside the gene matches: 3. CDR3 length: 14 amino acids. From germline, CDR1 is MGHDK and CDR2 SYGVNS. Here the CDR3 reads CASSEGQQNQPQHF. DNA for the CDR3: TGTGCCAGCAGTGAGGGACAGCAAAATCAGCCCCAGCATTTT.

This chain links TRBV20-1 with TRBJ2-7, with D uncertain. Germline CDR1 DFQATT, CDR2 SNEGSKA (reference sequence). This CDR3 has 12 amino acids. V was shortened by 3 bases and J by 2 bases, with 8 bases between the two germline ends. CDR3 sequence reads: CSASFQTYEQYF. CDR3 nucleotide sequence: TGCAGTGCTAGTTTCCAGACCTACGAGCAGTACTTC.

The chain combines TRBV7-9 with TRBJ2-5; no firm D call. CDR3 size: 11 residues. Per germline, CDR1 SEHNR and CDR2 FQNEAQ (reference sequence). Trimming cost V 3 bases and J 4 bases, with 3 bases left between them. The CDR3 DNA reads as TGTGCCAGCAGCTTCAGAGAGACCCAGTACTTC. It yields the protein CASSFRETQYF.

This chain joins TRBV28 and TRBJ2-3; the match to TRBD2 covers 8 bases. After removal of 6 bases from V and 4 bases from J, the junction contained 6 bases not matched to a gene. The CDR3 contains 14 residues. Germline V gene lookup returns CDR1 MDHEN and CDR2 SYDVKM. Written as DNA, the CDR3 is TGTGCCAGCAGACAAGCGGGAGCCTCAGATACGCAGTATTTT. Its protein is CASRQAGASDTQYF.

The chain recombines TRBV27 with TRBJ2-7; 10 positions agree with TRBD2. The CDR3 is 13 residues long. From germline, CDR1 is MNHEY and CDR2 SMNVEV (reference sequence). Losses at the gene ends were 6 bases for V and 3 bases for J; bases not matched to a gene: 2. The CDR3 loop is CASRASGSYEQYF. The CDR3 DNA reads TGTGCCAGCAGGGCTAGCGGGAGCTACGAGCAGTACTTC.

Only one count was recorded for this clone. The CDR3 nucleotides read TGTGCCAGCGCGGTGTCCGGCAATCAGCCCCAGCATTTT. This gives the protein CASAVSGNQPQHF. This rearrangement joins TRBV2 to TRBJ1-5; no reliable D call. The V end was cut by 8 bases, the J end by 2 bases, with 10 bases between. Germline CDR1 reads SNHLY; CDR2 reads FYNNEI. The CDR3 totals 13 residues.